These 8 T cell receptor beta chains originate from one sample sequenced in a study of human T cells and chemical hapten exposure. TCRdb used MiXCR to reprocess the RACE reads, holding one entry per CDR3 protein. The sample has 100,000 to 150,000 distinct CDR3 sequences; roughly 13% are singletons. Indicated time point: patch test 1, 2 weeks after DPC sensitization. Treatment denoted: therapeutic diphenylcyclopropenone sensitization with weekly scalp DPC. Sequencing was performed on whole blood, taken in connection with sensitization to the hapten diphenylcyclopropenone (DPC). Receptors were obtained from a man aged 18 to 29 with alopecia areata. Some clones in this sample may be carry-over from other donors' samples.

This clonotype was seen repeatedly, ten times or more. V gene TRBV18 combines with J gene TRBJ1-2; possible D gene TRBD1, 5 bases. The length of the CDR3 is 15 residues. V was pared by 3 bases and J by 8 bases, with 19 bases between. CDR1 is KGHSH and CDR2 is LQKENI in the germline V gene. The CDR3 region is CASSPPDQGLLGYTF. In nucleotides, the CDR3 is TGTGCCAGCTCACCGCCTGACCAGGGTTTACTCGGCTACACCTTC.

In DNA form, the CDR3 reads TGTGCCAGCAGTTTACCCGGCAGGCGCTACGAGCAGTACTTC. Protein sequence: CASSLPGRRYEQYF. This rearrangement joins TRBV28 to TRBJ2-7; D is unresolved. The V end was cut by 2 bases, the J end by 3 bases, with 11 bases between. Per the germline V gene, CDR1 is MDHEN and CDR2 is SYDVKM. This CDR3 comprises 14 residues.

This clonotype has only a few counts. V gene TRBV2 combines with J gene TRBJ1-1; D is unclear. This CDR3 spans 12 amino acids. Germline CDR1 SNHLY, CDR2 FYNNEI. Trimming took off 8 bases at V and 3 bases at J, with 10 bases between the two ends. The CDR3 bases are TGTGCCAGCGATGGATCCGACACTGAAGCTTTCTTT. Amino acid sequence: CASDGSDTEAFF.

CDR3 sequence reads: CASSSIRTARGNTIYF. The CDR3 region has the DNA TGTGCCAGCAGCTCCATACGGACAGCCCGTGGAAACACCATATATTTT. The genes are TRBV7-9 and TRBJ1-3, with D possibly TRBD1 on 6 matching bases. Between the trimmed V and J ends, which lost 4 bases and 3 bases, there was a span of 16 bases. Germline V gene sequence: CDR1 SEHNR, CDR2 FQNEAQ (reference sequence). This CDR3 is 16 amino acids long.

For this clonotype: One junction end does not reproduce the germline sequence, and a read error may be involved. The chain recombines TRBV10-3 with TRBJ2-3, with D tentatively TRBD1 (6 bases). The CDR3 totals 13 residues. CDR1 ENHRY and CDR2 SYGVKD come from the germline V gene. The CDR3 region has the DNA TGTGCCATACAGGGTACCAGCACAGATACGCGGTATTTT. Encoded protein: CAIQGTSTDTRYF.

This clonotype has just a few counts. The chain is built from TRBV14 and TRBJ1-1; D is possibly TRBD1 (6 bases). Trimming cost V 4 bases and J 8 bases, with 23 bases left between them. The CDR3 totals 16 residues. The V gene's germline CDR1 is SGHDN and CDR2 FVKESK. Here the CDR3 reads CASSPLQGISTLEAFF. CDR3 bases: TGTGCCAGCAGCCCACTACAGGGCATTTCGACCCTCGAAGCTTTCTTT.

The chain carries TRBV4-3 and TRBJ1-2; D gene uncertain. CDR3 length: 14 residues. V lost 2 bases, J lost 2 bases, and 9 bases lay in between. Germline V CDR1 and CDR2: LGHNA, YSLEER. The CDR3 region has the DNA TGCGCCAGCAGCCAATTCGGGCAGAACTATGGCTACACCTTC. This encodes CASSQFGQNYGYTF.

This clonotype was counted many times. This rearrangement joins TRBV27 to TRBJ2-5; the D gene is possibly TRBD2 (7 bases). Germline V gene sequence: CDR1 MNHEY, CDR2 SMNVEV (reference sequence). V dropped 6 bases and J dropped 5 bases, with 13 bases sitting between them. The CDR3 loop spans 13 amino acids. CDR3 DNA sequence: TGTGCCAGCAGGGGGGGGGCGAGGGAGACCCAGTACTTC. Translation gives CASRGGARETQYF.